Presented here are 17 T cell receptor beta chains from one specimen sequenced in a study of cytomegalovirus exposure and HLA in healthy donors. Both 60 Vbeta primers and 13 Jbeta primers went into the PCR. TCRdb keeps only in-frame clones here, not all; method: immunoSEQ multiplex PCR. The top ten clones hold roughly 1.6% of a sample with over 150,000 clones, around three quarters of them seen once. The specimen sequenced was PBMCs. The receptors stem from a woman aged 18 to 35 in good health and CMV-seronegative.

This clone was counted between two and nine times. J is TRBJ2-7 and V is TRBV4-1; 7 nucleotides agree with TRBD2. Germline V CDR1 and CDR2: MGHRA, YSYEKL. J was trimmed by 2 bases and V by 0 bases; bases with no gene match: 10. The CDR3 is 17 residues long. The CDR3 protein is CASSQDRGAGSAYEQYF. The CDR3 nucleotides are TGCGCCAGCAGCCAAGATCGTGGAGCGGGAAGTGCCTACGAGCAGTACTTC.

The V call is TRBV2, the J call TRBJ2-3, with 11 bases matching TRBD2. CDR3 length: 15 amino acids. Trimming at V came to 6 bases and at J to 4 bases, leaving 6 bases not matched to a gene. From germline, CDR1 is SNHLY and CDR2 FYNNEI. The CDR3, as DNA: TGTGCCAGCAGACAACTAGCGGGGGAGTCAGATACGCAGTATTTT. Residues: CASRQLAGESDTQYF.

The chain uses TRBV5-1 and TRBJ2-7; 10 bases align to TRBD2. Per germline, CDR1 SGHRS and CDR2 YFSETQ. The CDR3 is made up of 13 amino acids. The ends lost 6 bases at V and 4 bases at J; junction bases unmatched: 4. The CDR3 is CASKPSGSYEQYF. For the CDR3, the DNA is TGCGCCAGCAAGCCTAGCGGGAGTTACGAGCAGTACTTC.

This chain joins TRBV18 and TRBJ2-7; TRBD1 is a possible D gene (6 bases). Between the trimmed V and J ends, which lost 4 bases and 4 bases, there was a span of 14 bases. CDR3 size: 14 residues. Germline V lookup: CDR1 KGHSH, CDR2 LQKENI. CDR3 DNA sequence: TGTGCCAGCTCACTACAGGGTACTCGGTACGAGCAGTACTTC. Amino acids: CASSLQGTRYEQYF. Combining the CDR3 with reference TRBV18 and TRBJ2-7 gives the whole variable domain NAGVMQNPRHLVRRRGQEARLRCSPMKGHSHVYWYRQLPEEGLKFMVYLQKENIIDESGMPKERFSAEFPKEGPSILRIQQVVRGDSAAYFCASSLQGTRYEQYFGPGTRLTVT.

The V gene is TRBV28, the J gene TRBJ1-1, with D possibly TRBD1 on 6 matching bases. The CDR3 runs 12 residues. CDR1 is MDHEN and CDR2 is SYDVKM in the germline V gene. V was shortened by 5 bases and J by 9 bases, with 13 bases between the two germline ends. CDR3 nucleotides: TGTGCCAGCAGTCAAATCAGGGGTAAAGCTTTCTTT. Its translation: CASSQIRGKAFF.

This chain uses TRBV9 with TRBJ2-6; tentatively, D is TRBD1 (6 bases). This CDR3 spans 17 amino acids. Germline lookup yields CDR1 SGDLS and CDR2 YYNGEE. The V and J ends lost 4 bases and 2 bases respectively, with 16 bases between them. CDR3 DNA: TGTGCCAGCAGCCTATTTATGGGGGCAGCTGGGGCCAACGTCCTGACTTTC. Its translation is CASSLFMGAAGANVLTF.

CDR3 region: CASSSGLAWFNEQFF. The CDR3 region has the DNA TGTGCCAGCAGCTCGGGACTAGCATGGTTCAATGAGCAGTTCTTC. The J gene is TRBJ2-1, the V gene TRBV11-2; TRBD2 matches 9 bases. The CDR3 runs to 15 residues. CDR1 and CDR2 (germline): SGHAT, FQNNGV. V gave up 4 bases and J gave up 6 bases; unmatched junction bases: 7.

A few counts support this clone. The V call is TRBV5-1, the J call TRBJ2-7; TRBD2 matches 11 bases. The CDR3 is 16 amino acids. Germline CDR1 and CDR2: SGHRS and YFSETQ. Unmatched junction bases numbered 7, after V lost 4 bases and J lost 1 base. CDR3 sequence reads: CASSPYSGGGSYEQYF. For the CDR3, the DNA is TGCGCCAGCAGCCCGTATAGCGGGGGGGGATCCTACGAGCAGTACTTC.

In this sample, this clone turned up a few times. The V and J genes are TRBV30 and TRBJ2-7, with 13 bases matching TRBD2. This CDR3 spans 15 amino acids. After removal of 1 base from V and 6 bases from J, the junction contained 6 bases not matched to a gene. CDR1 GTSNPN and CDR2 SVGIG come from the germline V gene (reference sequence). The CDR3 reads CAWSGGLAGDPEQYF. In DNA, the CDR3 is TGTGCCTGGAGTGGTGGACTAGCGGGAGACCCCGAGCAGTACTTC.

This chain connects TRBV2 to TRBJ1-2, with D maybe TRBD1 (5 bases). The ends were cut back, 2 bases at V and 0 bases at J, with 10 bases in the middle. The CDR3 runs 15 residues. Germline V CDR1 and CDR2: SNHLY, FYNNEI. CDR3 in DNA: TGTGCCAGCAGTGAATGGGGGGTCGCTAACTATGGCTACACCTTC. This encodes CASSEWGVANYGYTF.

The V and J genes are TRBV11-2 and TRBJ2-7; 8 nucleotides line up with TRBD2. The V segment lost 1 base and the J segment 3 bases; nucleotides outside the gene matches: 2. Germline V gene lookup returns CDR1 SGHAT and CDR2 FQNNGV. This CDR3 has 14 residues. CDR3 sequence reads: CASSLGTSIYEQYF. CDR3 DNA sequence: TGTGCCAGCAGCTTAGGGACTAGCATCTACGAGCAGTACTTC.

This chain joins TRBV4-1 and TRBJ2-3, with a tentative D call TRBD2 (6 bases). V was cut by 3 bases and J by 4 bases, with 17 bases left in between. Germline lookup yields CDR1 MGHRA and CDR2 YSYEKL. The CDR3 has 16 residues. This CDR3 reads CASSQTSGGIADTQYF. Written as DNA, the CDR3 is TGCGCCAGCAGCCAGACCTCCGGGGGAATAGCAGATACGCAGTATTTT.

The V gene is TRBV29-1, the J gene TRBJ1-2; perhaps TRBD1 as D (6 bases). The length of the CDR3 is 13 residues. Germline CDR1 is SQVTM and CDR2 is ANQGSEA. Trimming took 2 bases from V and 7 from J, leaving 14 bases between them. The CDR3 here is CSVEHVGGAGYTF. The CDR3 nucleotides are TGCAGCGTTGAACACGTGGGGGGGGCTGGCTACACCTTC.

The V call is TRBV19, the J call TRBJ1-2, with 7 bases identical to TRBD1. J was trimmed by 6 bases and V by 5 bases; bases with no gene match: 6. Germline V lookup: CDR1 LNHDA, CDR2 SQIVND (reference sequence). This CDR3 is 13 amino acids long. The DNA for the CDR3 is TGTGCCAGTAGTCTTAGACAGGGTAATGGCTACACCTTC. Protein: CASSLRQGNGYTF.

This chain uses TRBV6-1 with TRBJ2-7, with D perhaps matching TRBD2 (5 bases). Germline values: CDR1 MNHNS, CDR2 SASEGT. Trimming pared 4 bases from V and 3 bases from J, leaving 10 bases between. CDR3 length: 13 amino acids. In DNA form, the CDR3 reads TGTGCCAGCAGTGCGGGGAGCCTCTACGAGCAGTACTTC. Its translation is CASSAGSLYEQYF.

J is TRBJ2-7 and V is TRBV6-1; D gene ambiguous. V gave up 6 bases and J gave up 2 bases, with 5 bases separating them. Germline CDR1 MNHNS, CDR2 SASEGT. The CDR3 length is 11 residues. CDR3 residues: CASSVTYEQYF. Written as DNA, the CDR3 is TGTGCCAGCAGCGTAACCTACGAGCAGTACTTC.

The chain combines TRBV13 with TRBJ1-4; a possible D gene is TRBD1 (6 bases). The V gene's germline CDR1 is PRHDT and CDR2 FYEKMQ (reference sequence). V was shortened by 8 bases and J by 4 bases, with 17 bases between the two germline ends. The CDR3 is 15 residues long. As DNA, the CDR3 is TGTGCCAGCTCCTACAGGGTGATGGATAATGAAAAACTGTTTTTT. It is translated as CASSYRVMDNEKLFF.